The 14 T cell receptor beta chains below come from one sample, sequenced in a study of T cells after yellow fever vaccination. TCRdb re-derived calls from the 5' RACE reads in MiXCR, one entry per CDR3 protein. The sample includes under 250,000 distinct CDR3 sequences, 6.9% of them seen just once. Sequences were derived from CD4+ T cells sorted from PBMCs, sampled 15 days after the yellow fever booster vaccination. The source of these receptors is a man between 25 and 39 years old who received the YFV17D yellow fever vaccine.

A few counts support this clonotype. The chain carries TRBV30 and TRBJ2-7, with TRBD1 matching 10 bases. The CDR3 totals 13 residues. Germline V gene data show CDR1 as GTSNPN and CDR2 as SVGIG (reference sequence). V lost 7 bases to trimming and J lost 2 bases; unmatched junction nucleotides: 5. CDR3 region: CASSGTGAYEQYF. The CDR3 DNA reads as TGTGCCTCCTCCGGGACAGGGGCCTACGAGCAGTACTTC.

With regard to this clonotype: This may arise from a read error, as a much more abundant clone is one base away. The CDR3 sequence is CASSPPGVDKQYF. CDR3 coding DNA: TGTGCCAGCAGCCCGCCAGGGGTCGACAAGCAGTACTTC. This sequence joins TRBV3-1 and TRBJ2-7; TRBD1 is a possible D gene (6 bases). Deletions cut 4 bases from V and 8 bases from J, with 15 bases between. The CDR3 length is 13 residues. The germline CDR1 and CDR2 sequences are LGHDT and YNNKEL (reference sequence).

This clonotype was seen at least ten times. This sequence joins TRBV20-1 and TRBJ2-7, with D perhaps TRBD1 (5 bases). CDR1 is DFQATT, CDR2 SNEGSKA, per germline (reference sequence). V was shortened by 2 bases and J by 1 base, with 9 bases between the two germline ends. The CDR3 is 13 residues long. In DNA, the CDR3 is TGCAGTGCTAGAAAGGGGAAATCCTACGAGCAGTACTTC. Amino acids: CSARKGKSYEQYF.

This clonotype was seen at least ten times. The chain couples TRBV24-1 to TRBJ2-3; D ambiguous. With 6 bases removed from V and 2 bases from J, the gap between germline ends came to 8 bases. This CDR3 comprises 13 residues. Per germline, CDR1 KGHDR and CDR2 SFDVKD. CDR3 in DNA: TGTGCCACCAGTCAGAGCCCCACAGATACGCAGTATTTT. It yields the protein CATSQSPTDTQYF.

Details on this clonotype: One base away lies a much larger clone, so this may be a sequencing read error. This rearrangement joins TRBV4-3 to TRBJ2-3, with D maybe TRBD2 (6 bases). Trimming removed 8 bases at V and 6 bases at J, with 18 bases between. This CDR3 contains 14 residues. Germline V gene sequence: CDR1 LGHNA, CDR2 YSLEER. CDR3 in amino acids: CASGSRPGVDTQYF. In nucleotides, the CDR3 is TGCGCCAGCGGCTCTCGACCGGGGGTGGATACGCAGTATTTT.

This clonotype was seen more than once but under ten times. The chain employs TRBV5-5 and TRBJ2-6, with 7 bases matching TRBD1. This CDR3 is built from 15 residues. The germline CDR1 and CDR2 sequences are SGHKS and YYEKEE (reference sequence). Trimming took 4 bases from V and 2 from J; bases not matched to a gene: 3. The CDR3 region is CASSHGQAGANVLTF. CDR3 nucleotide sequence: TGTGCCAGCAGCCACGGACAGGCTGGGGCCAACGTCCTGACTTTC.

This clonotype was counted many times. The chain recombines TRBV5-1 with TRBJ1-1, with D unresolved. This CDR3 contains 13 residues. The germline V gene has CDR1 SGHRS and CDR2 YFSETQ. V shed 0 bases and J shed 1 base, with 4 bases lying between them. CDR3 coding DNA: TGCGCCAGCAGCTTGGGCCGGAACACTGAAGCTTTCTTT. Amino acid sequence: CASSLGRNTEAFF.

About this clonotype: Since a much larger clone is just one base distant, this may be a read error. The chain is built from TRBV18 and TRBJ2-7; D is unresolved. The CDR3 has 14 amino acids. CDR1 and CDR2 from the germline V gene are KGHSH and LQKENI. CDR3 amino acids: CAISPELNSYEQYF. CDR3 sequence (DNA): TGTGCCATCTCACCAGAGTTAAACTCCTACGAGCAGTACTTC.

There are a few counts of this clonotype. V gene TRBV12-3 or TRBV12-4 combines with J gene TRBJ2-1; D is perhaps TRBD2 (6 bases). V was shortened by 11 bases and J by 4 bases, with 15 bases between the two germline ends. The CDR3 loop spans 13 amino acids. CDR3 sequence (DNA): TGTGCCGCGGGAACCAAATCATACAATGAGCAGTTCTTC. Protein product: CAAGTKSYNEQFF.

The CDR3 DNA is TGCAGTGCTAGGGACTCTACGAACACTGAAGCTTTCTTT. Translation gives CSARDSTNTEAFF. The chain carries TRBV20-1 and TRBJ1-1, with D unclear. The CDR3 is 13 amino acids. The V end lost 3 bases, the J end lost 1 base, and 9 bases lay between the germline ends. The germline V gene encodes CDR1 DFQATT and CDR2 SNEGSKA (reference sequence).

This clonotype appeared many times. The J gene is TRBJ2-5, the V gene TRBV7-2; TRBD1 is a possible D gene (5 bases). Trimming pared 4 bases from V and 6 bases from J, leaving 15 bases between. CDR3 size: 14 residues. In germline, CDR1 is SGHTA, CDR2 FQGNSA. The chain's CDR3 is CASSWFPDTQTQYF. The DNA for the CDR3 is TGTGCCAGCAGCTGGTTTCCGGACACACAGACCCAGTACTTC.

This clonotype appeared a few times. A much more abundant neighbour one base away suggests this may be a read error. CDR3 residues: CASPDSNTDTQYF. The DNA of the CDR3 is TGTGCCAGCCCCGACAGCAACACAGATACGCAGTATTTT. This sequence joins TRBV18 and TRBJ2-3; a possible D gene is TRBD1 (5 bases). The V gene's germline CDR1 is KGHSH and CDR2 LQKENI. Deletions cut 8 bases from V and 2 bases from J, with 11 bases between. The CDR3 consists of 13 residues.

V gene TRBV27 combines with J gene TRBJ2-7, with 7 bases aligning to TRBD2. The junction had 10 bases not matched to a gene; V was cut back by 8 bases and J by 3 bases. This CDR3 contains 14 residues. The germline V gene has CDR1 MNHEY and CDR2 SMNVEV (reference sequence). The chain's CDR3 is CASSRAGLHYEQYF. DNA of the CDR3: TGTGCCAGCTCTCGAGCGGGACTCCACTACGAGCAGTACTTC.

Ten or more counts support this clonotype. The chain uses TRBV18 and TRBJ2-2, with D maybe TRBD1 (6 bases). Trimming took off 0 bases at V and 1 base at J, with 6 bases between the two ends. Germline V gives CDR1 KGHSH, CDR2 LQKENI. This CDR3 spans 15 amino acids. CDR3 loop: CASSPPGQNTGELFF. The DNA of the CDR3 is TGTGCCAGCTCACCACCGGGACAGAACACCGGGGAGCTGTTTTTT. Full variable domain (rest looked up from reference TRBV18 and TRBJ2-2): NAGVMQNPRHLVRRRGQEARLRCSPMKGHSHVYWYRQLPEEGLKFMVYLQKENIIDESGMPKERFSAEFPKEGPSILRIQQVVRGDSAAYFCASSPPGQNTGELFFGEGSRLTVL.